The T cell receptor beta chain described here comes from a study of T-cell memory formation after mild COVID-19. A single record per CDR3 protein comes from TCRdb applying MiXCR to the 5' RACE reads. Of a few hundred thousand distinct CDR3 sequences in the sample, about 21% were seen once. The CDR3 has 15 amino acids. The V end was cut by 0 bases, the J end by 4 bases, with 11 bases between. CDR1 SGHRS and CDR2 YFSETQ come from the germline V gene. This clonotype came up a few times. This chain links TRBV5-1 with TRBJ1-5; tentatively, D is TRBD1 (5 bases). The clonotype comes from an adult woman who had mild COVID-19 (a few samples of this study predate the infection). Cell type and time point are not known. Sequencing used PBMCs or a T cell subset sorted from them (not recorded which). The CDR3 DNA sequence: TGCGCCAGCAGCTTGGTAGGGGCCGTAAATCAGCCCCAGCATTTT. It yields the protein CASSLVGAVNQPQHF. The variable domain in full, with the rest retrieved from reference TRBV5-1 and TRBJ1-5, is KAGVTQTPRYLIKTRGQQVTLSCSPISGHRSVSWYQQTPGQGLQFLFEYFSETQRNKGNFPGRFSGRQFSNSRSEMNVSTLELGDSALYLCASSLVGAVNQPQHFGDGTRLSIL.